This T cell receptor (beta chain) was obtained from a study of OX40 agonist ivuxolimab in advanced cancers. The CDR3 totals 16 residues. Findings and caveats of the study: Antigen targets of the expanded peripheral T cells went undetermined. Some of the nonresponding patients also showed low levels of normalized T-cell clonal expansion.

Clones were read by immunoSEQ multiplex PCR, and TCRdb kept only the in-frame ones, dropping some. The sample consists of roughly 15,000 clones, over 75% of them appearing once. This clone was counted a few times. Antigen: not known. The source material was CD4+ or CD8+ T cells sorted from blood, sampled in a trial of the OX40 agonist ivuxolimab. The clonotype was recovered from an adult with an advanced solid tumor such as melanoma, head and neck, liver or kidney cancer. The chain combines TRBV21-1 with TRBJ2-2; the table names TRBD1, a call not compared with the DNA. TRBV21-1 is shown as a pseudogene. The CDR3 nucleotides read TGTGCCAGCAGCAAAGATTCAGGGGGGATGAACGGGGAGCTGTTTTTT. Protein product: CASSKDSGGMNGELFF.